Described below is a single T cell receptor (beta chain) sequence and its context. Its antigen remains unidentified. No quality values exist for individual bases; no much larger clone is one base distant. Using the deep immunoSEQ assay, TCR CDR3 regions were amplified from genomic DNA by multiplex PCR. Extracted genomic DNA from each cell subset was distributed evenly across all wells of several immunoSEQ 96-well plates, and each plate was treated as a replicate. For sorted subsets, each replicate PCR was loaded with around 200 ng genomic DNA, equivalent to about 30,000 T cell genomes. Purified libraries were quantified with a Qubit 3.0 fluorometer, sized on a Bioanalyzer 2100, and re-quantified with the KAPA Library Quantification kit. Every immunoSEQ 96-well plate was sequenced on a separate single-read 150-cycle Illumina NextSeq 550 flow cell. The source study handled its data this way. The immunoSEQ output contained only junctional sequences without quality scores, so filtering could not match that applied to full-length reads. Sequences were annotated with PyIR, a Python wrapper for IgBLAST v1.9, using IMGT germline references to assign V/J genes and CDR3. Reads were removed for weak V/J assignments (E-value above 1e-6), missing CDR3, stop codons, out-of-frame junctions, or ambiguous translated residues. A V3J clonotype was defined by an identical inferred V gene, J gene, and CDR3 amino acid sequence. Percentage overlap between repertoires was computed as shared unique clonotypes divided by the size of the smaller repertoire. RTK rarefaction, the Chao1 estimator, and Recon v2.1 estimates of unobserved clonotypes were used to assess repertoire richness. Generation probabilities for all TCRbeta clonotypes obtained by the gDNA method from a few donors were computed using OLGA. Not all clones reach the TCRdb copy of this immuneACCESS table, which keeps in-frame sequences only. Checked studies attribute under half of the gap to unresolved V genes and leave the rest unexplained. V and J calls and clone size are copied from that table; D and trimming were computed from the DNA. Counted in this sample were fewer than 800,000 clones; approximately 90% of them appeared once. About 24% of the sample is held by the ten biggest clonotypes.

Looking up the germline V gene yields CDR1 SGDLS and CDR2 YYNGEE. The CDR3 sequence holds 13 residues, the cysteine and phenylalanine included. CDR3 DNA only is kept here, 39 bases in frame from base 1. V sheds 9 bases and J sheds 3 bases, leaving 16 bases between their ends. This sample was included in a study of shared clonotypes between healthy human individuals (dated by TCRdb to 2020 to 2021). With regard to the full study: A couple of women and a few men aged 18 to 49 years were included in the cohort. Per donor, leukapheresis produced somewhere between about 0.85 and 9.5 billion PBMCs. To increase sequencing depth and limit assay-specific biases, TCR repertoire library preparation and sequencing were carried out by different laboratories using diverse techniques. Blood TCR repertoires of a handful of healthy adults were deeply sequenced to estimate repertoire size and the extent of clonotype sharing between individuals. For each donor, CD4 naive and CD4 memory were each run on three plates, CD8 naive on two plates, and CD8 memory on one plate.

CD8 naive samples consisted of CD45RO-negative cells that were positively selected for CCR7, yielding a CD45RA+CCR7+ population without TemRA cells. The donors were healthy, HIV-negative adults who had no recently reported acute infections or vaccinations. Every donor was a Caucasian adult residing in Nashville, Tennessee, USA. Blood was obtained by leukapheresis, after which PBMCs were separated by Ficoll-Histopaque density gradient centrifugation and cryopreserved in liquid nitrogen vapor phase. Analytical flow cytometry was used to check the purity and quantity of every magnetically sorted T cell population. Genomic DNA was isolated from every sorted fraction and measured by UV absorbance on a Nanodrop 2000c. Results and caveats for the whole study, not just this receptor: Sampling was limited to blood, and TCR repertoires in tissue likely differ from TCR repertoires in blood. Larger estimated clonotype richness was generally found for naive subsets than for memory subsets. Sharing across several donors was observed for about 5% of naive CD4, 3% to 4% of naive CD8, 2% to 2.5% of memory CD4, and about 0.39% of memory CD8 clonotypes. Rarefaction of sorted-subset datasets indicated incomplete sequencing despite the large sequencing depth. Compared with non-shared clonotypes, the clonotypes found in all four sorted-subset donors had higher generation probabilities. The genetic and exposure-history diversity represented was limited by the small number of donors. Based on pairwise subsampling, the degree of clonotype sharing among donors was expected to be affected by sequencing depth.

Sequences were obtained from naive CD8+ T cells sorted from blood. The cell subset or site label on this specimen signifies: CD45RA+CCR7+. This clonotype was sampled from a man aged 25 to 40 in good health. In this chain, TRBV9 is recombined with TRBJ2-7; a weak D assignment points to TRBD1 (6 bases agree). The nucleotide sequence is given as TGTGCCATTGCCAAGGACAGTCTCTACGAGCAGTACTTC. This gives the protein CAIAKDSLYEQYF. This CDR3, with the reference TRBV9 and TRBJ2-7 proteins standing in past its ends, gives the full variable domain DSGVTQTPKHLITATGQRVTLRCSPRSGDLSVYWYQQSLDQGLQFLIQYYNGEERAKGNILERFSAQQFPDLHSELNLSSLELGDSALYFCAIAKDSLYEQYFGPGTRLTVT.